This T cell receptor (beta chain) stems from a study of PD-L1 blockade in urothelial cancer. Across the whole study: The patients first took atezolizumab in about 2014, receiving 1,200 mg intravenously every 3 weeks. Points from the study as a whole: Tumor-linked clones in blood grew more by 3 weeks in durable-benefit patients.

Time point denoted: peripheral blood 6 weeks after treatment start. For each patient, 1 to 8 samples were obtained, pretreatment and on-treatment. This clone was detected a few times. Its matching antigen is unknown. Germline CDR1 ENHRY, CDR2 SYGVKD. V shed 6 bases and J 5 bases; nucleotides not matched to a gene: 5. The CDR3 runs 13 residues. TCRdb keeps only in-frame clones here, not all; method: immunoSEQ multiplex PCR. This sample yields roughly 50,000 clones, of which about 82% are seen a single time; approximately 8.3% belongs to the top ten. The gene calls are TRBV10-3 and TRBJ2-7; TRBD1 aligns across 9 bases. This specimen was PBMCs, taken around atezolizumab (anti-PD-L1) treatment. The source is a man between 70 and 80 years old with urothelial cancer. In DNA form, the CDR3 reads TGTGCCATCAGCGAGGACAGGGGTGACGAGCAGTACTTC. Encoded protein: CAISEDRGDEQYF.